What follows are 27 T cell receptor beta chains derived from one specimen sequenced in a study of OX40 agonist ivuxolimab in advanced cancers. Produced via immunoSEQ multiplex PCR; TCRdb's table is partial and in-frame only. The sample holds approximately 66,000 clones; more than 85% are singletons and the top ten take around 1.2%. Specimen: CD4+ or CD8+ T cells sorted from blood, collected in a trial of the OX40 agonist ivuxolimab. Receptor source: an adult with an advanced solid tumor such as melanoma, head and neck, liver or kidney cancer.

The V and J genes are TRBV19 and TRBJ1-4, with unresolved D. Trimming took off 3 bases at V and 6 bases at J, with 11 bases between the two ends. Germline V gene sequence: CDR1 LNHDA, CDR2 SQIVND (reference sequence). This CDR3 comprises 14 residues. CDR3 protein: CASSMSFPDEKLFF. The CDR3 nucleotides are TGTGCCAGTAGTATGAGCTTTCCAGATGAAAAACTGTTTTTT. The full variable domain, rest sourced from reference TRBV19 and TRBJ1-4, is DGGITQSPKYLFRKEGQNVTLSCEQNLNHDAMYWYRQDPGQGLRLIYYSQIVNDFQKGDIAEGYSVSREKKESFPLTVTSAQKNPTAFYLCASSMSFPDEKLFFGSGTQLSVL.

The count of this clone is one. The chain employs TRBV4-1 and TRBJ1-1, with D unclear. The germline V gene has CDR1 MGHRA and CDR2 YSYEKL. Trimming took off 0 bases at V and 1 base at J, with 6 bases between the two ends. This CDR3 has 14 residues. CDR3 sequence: CASSQETGNTEAFF. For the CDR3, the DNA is TGCGCCAGCAGCCAAGAAACGGGGAACACTGAAGCTTTCTTT.

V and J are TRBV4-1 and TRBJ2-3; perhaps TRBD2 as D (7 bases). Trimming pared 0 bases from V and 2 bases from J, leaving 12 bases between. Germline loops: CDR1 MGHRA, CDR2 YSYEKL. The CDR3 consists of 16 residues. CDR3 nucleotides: TGCGCCAGCAGCCAAGAAGAGGGGGGGCCCACAGATACGCAGTATTTT. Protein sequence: CASSQEEGGPTDTQYF.

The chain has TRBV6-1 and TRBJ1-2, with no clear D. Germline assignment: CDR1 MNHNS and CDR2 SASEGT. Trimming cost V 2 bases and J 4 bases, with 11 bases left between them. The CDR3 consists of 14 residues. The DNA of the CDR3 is TGTGCCAGCAGTGAATCGAAGGGAGGCTATGGCTACACCTTC. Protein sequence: CASSESKGGYGYTF.

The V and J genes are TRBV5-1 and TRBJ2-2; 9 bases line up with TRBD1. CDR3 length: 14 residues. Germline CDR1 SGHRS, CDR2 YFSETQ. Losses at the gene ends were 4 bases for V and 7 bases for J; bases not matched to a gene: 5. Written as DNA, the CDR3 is TGCGCCAGCAGCGCCCGACAGGGGGTCGGGGAGCTGTTTTTT. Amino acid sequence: CASSARQGVGELFF.

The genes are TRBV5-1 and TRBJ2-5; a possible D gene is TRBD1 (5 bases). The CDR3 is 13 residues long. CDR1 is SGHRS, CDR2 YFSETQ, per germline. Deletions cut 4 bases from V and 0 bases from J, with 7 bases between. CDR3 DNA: TGCGCCAGCAGCCCGGACAACCAAGAGACCCAGTACTTC. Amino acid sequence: CASSPDNQETQYF.

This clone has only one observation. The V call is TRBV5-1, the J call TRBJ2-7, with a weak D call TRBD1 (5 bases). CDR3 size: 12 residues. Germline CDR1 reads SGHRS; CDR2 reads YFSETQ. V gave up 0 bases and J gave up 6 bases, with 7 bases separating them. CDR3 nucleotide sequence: TGCGCCAGCAGCTTGGTCAGGGCCGAGCAGTACTTC. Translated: CASSLVRAEQYF.

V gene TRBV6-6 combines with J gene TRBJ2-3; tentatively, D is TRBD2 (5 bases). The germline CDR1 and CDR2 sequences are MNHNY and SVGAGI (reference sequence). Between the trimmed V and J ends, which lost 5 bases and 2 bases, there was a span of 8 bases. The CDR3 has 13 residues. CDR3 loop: CASSTGITDTQYF. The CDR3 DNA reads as TGTGCCAGCAGTACCGGGATCACAGATACGCAGTATTTT.

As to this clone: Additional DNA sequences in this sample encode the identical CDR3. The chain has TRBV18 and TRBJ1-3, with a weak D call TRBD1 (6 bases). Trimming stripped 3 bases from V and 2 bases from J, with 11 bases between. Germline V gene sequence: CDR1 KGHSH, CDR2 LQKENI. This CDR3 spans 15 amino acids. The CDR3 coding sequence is TGTGCCAGCTCACCCGGACAGTTCCCTGGAAACACCATATATTTT. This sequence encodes CASSPGQFPGNTIYF.

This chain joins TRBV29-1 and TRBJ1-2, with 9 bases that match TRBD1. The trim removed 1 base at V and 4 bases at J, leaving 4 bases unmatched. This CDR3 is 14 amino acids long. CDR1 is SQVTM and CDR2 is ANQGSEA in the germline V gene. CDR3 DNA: TGCAGCGTTGAAGCTGGACAGGGGTTCTATGGCTACACCTTC. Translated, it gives CSVEAGQGFYGYTF.

CDR3 in amino acids: CASSLNVSPLDTQYF. The CDR3 bases are TGTGCCAGCAGCTTAAACGTCAGCCCCCTGGATACGCAGTATTTT. The genes are TRBV7-6 and TRBJ2-3; D unclear. This CDR3 region has 15 residues. V gave up 2 bases and J gave up 6 bases, with 15 bases separating them. The V gene's germline CDR1 is SGHVS and CDR2 FNYEAQ. The variable domain in full, completed from reference TRBV7-6 and TRBJ2-3, reads GAGVSQSPRYKVTKRGQDVALRCDPISGHVSLYWYRQALGQGPEFLTYFNYEAQQDKSGLPNDRFSAERPEGSISTLTIQRTEQRDSAMYRCASSLNVSPLDTQYFGPGTRLTVL.

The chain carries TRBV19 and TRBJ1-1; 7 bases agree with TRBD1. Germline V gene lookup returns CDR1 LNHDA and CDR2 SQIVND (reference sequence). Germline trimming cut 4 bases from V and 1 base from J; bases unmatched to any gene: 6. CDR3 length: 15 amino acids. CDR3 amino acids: CASSKDDRANTEAFF. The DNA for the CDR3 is TGTGCCAGTAGTAAGGATGACAGGGCGAACACTGAAGCTTTCTTT.

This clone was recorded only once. The chain's CDR3 is CASSLLGGYQETQYF. The CDR3 region has the DNA TGTGCCAGCAGCTTGTTGGGCGGCTACCAAGAGACCCAGTACTTC. The chain combines TRBV11-2 with TRBJ2-5; unclear D gene. This CDR3 region has 15 residues. V was shortened by 3 bases and J by 0 bases, with 11 bases between the two germline ends. Germline loops: CDR1 SGHAT, CDR2 FQNNGV.

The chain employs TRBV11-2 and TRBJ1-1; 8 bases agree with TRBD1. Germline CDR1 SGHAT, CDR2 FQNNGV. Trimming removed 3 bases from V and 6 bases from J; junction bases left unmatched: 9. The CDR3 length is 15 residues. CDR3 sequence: CASSFSRDRTAEAFF. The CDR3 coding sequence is TGTGCCAGCAGCTTCAGCCGGGACAGGACCGCTGAAGCTTTCTTT.

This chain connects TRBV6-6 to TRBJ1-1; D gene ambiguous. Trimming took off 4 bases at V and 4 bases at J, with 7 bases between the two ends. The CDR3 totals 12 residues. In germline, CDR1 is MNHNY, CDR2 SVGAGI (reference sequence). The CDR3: CASSFRTTEAFF. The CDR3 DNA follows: TGTGCCAGCAGTTTCAGGACCACTGAAGCTTTCTTT.

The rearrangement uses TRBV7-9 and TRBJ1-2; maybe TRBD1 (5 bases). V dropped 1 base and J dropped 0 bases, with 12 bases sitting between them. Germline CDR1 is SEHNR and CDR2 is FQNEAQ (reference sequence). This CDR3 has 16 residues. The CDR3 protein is CASSLGGVEANYGYTF. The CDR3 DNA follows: TGTGCCAGCAGCTTAGGAGGGGTCGAGGCTAACTATGGCTACACCTTC.

The CDR3 region is CASSVGDTYYGYTF. The CDR3 coding sequence is TGTGCCAGCAGCGTAGGGGACACCTACTATGGCTACACCTTC. The chain carries TRBV9 and TRBJ1-2; D may be TRBD1 (6 bases). Trimming took 0 bases from V and 3 from J, leaving 9 bases between them. The CDR3 covers 14 residues. Germline CDR1 SGDLS, CDR2 YYNGEE.

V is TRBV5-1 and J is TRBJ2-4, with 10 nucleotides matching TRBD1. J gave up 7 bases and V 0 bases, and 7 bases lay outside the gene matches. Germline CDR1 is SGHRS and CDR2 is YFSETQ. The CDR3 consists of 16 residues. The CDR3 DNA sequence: TGCGCCAGCAGCTTGGTTAGGGGACAGGGGAAGAACATTCAGTACTTC. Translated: CASSLVRGQGKNIQYF.

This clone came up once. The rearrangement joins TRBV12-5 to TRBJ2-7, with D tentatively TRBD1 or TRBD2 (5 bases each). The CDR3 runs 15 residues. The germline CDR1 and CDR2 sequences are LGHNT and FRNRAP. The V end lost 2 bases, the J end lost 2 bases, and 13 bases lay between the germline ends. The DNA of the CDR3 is TGTGCTAGTGGTTTGTCATTTCGGGGCCCCTACGAGCAGTACTTC. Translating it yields CASGLSFRGPYEQYF.

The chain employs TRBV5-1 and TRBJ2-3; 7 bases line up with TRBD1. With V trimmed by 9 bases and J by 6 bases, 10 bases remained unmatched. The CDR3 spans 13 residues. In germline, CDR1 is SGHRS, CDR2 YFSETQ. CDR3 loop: CATTEGASDTQYF. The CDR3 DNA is TGCGCCACCACCGAGGGGGCGTCGGATACGCAGTATTTT.

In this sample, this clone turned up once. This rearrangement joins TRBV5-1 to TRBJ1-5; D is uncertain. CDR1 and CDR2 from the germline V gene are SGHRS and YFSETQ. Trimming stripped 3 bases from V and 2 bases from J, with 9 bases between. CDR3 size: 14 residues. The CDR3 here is CASSCRWGNQPQHF. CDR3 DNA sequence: TGCGCCAGCAGCTGCCGGTGGGGCAATCAGCCCCAGCATTTT.

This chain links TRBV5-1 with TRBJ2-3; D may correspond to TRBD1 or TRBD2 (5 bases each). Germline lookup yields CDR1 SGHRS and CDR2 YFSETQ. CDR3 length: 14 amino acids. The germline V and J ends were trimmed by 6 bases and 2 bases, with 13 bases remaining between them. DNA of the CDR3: TGCGCCAGCAACCGGGGCGGCGACACAGATACGCAGTATTTT. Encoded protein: CASNRGGDTDTQYF.

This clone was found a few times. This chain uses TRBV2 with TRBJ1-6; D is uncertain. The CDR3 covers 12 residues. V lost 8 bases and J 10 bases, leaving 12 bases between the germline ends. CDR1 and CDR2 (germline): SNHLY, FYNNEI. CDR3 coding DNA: TGTGCCAGCTGTGGGATTGGATCACCCCTCCACTTT. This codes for CASCGIGSPLHF. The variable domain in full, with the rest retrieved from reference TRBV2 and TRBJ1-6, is EPEVTQTPSHQVTQMGQEVILRCVPISNHLYFYWYRQILGQKVEFLVSFYNNEISEKSEIFDDQFSVERPDGSNFTLKIRSTKLEDSAMYFCASCGIGSPLHFGNGTRLTVT.

The CDR3 region has the DNA TGCGCCAGCAGCTTGGAGCGCAGGCTGAACACTGAAGCTTTCTTT. Its protein is CASSLERRLNTEAFF. The chain links TRBV5-1 to TRBJ1-1; D remains unclear. In germline, CDR1 is SGHRS, CDR2 YFSETQ. The V gene lost 0 bases and the J gene lost 0 bases, with 9 bases spanning the gap. The CDR3 consists of 15 residues.

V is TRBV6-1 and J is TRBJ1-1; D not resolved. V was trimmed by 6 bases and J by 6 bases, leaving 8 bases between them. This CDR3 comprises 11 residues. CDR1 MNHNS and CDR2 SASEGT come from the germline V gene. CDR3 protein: CASSRFAEAFF. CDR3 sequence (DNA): TGTGCCAGCAGCAGATTCGCTGAAGCTTTCTTT.

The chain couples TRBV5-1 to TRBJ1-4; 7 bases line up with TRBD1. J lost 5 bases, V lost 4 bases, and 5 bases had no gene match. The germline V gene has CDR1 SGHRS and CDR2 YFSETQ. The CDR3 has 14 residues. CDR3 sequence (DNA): TGCGCCAGCAGCGGGGGACAGAGGAATGAAAAACTGTTTTTT. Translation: CASSGGQRNEKLFF.

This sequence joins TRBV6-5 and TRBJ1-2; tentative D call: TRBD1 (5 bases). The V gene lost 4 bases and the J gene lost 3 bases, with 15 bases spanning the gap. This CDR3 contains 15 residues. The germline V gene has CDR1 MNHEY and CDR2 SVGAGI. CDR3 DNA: TGTGCCAGCAGTTCCCCTCGGGGGGGTTACTATGGCTACACCTTC. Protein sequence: CASSSPRGGYYGYTF.